This T cell receptor (beta chain) was recorded in a study of CD8 T cells in ankylosing spondylitis. This clonotype showed up many times. Quantitative molecular-barcoded 5'-RACE generated the TCR beta libraries. TCRdb re-called the 5' RACE reads with MiXCR, one entry per CDR3 protein. Here the sample spans around 130,000 distinct CDR3 sequences, 7% being singletons. CDR3 length equals 16 residues. Germline V gives CDR1 LGHDT, CDR2 YNNKEL (reference sequence). V was clipped by 5 bases and J by 0 bases; unmatched bases: 9. The sequence was obtained from a male donor with ankylosing spondylitis or in good health (not recorded which). The sequenced sample consisted of blood, either unsorted or a sorted T cell fraction (not recorded which). This chain uses TRBV3-1 with TRBJ1-2, with TRBD1 matching over 7 bases. The CDR3: CASSVPGTVSNYGYTF. The CDR3, as DNA: TGTGCCAGCAGCGTCCCCGGGACAGTGTCTAACTATGGCTACACCTTC.